This record concerns one TCR beta chain sequence. MiXCR, run by TCRdb on the 5' RACE reads, gives a single entry per CDR3 protein. The table includes about 350,000 distinct CDR3 sequences, 28% detected once. The germline gives CDR1 SEHNR, CDR2 FQNEAQ (reference sequence). The CDR3 sequence is 15 residues long. V shed 3 bases and J shed 3 bases, with 13 bases lying between them. These data belong to a study of T-cell memory formation after mild COVID-19. Input material: PBMCs or a T cell subset sorted from them (not recorded which). The source is an adult woman who had mild COVID-19 (a few samples of this study predate the infection). Cell type and time point are not known. The chain has TRBV7-9 and TRBJ2-3; no firm D call. The CDR3 region is CASSFPVAITDTQYF. The CDR3 nucleotides read TGTGCCAGCAGCTTTCCTGTCGCAATAACAGATACGCAGTATTTT. Supplemented by reference TRBV7-9 and TRBJ2-3, the full variable domain reads DTGVSQNPRHKITKRGQNVTFRCDPISEHNRLYWYRQTLGQGPEFLTYFQNEAQLEKSRLLSDRFSAERPKGSFSTLEIQRTEQGDSAMYLCASSFPVAITDTQYFGPGTRLTVL.